These 21 T cell receptor beta chains were all obtained from the same sample, sequenced in a study of cytomegalovirus exposure and HLA in healthy donors. Primers for the PCR totalled 60 Vbeta and 13 Jbeta. The repertoire was sequenced with immunoSEQ multiplex PCR; TCRdb's copy has only in-frame clones and lacks some. This sample has about 160,000 clones, with 75% to 85% found just once. Material for sequencing was PBMCs. The origin of the receptors is a man over 45 in good health and CMV-seropositive.

The chain combines TRBV11-2 with TRBJ2-5, with no clear D. The assigned J gene may be wrong: the sequence end matches TRBJ2-7 better. This CDR3 has 14 amino acids. Germline CDR1 SGHAT, CDR2 FQNNGV. The DNA for the CDR3 is TGTGCCAGCAGCTTAGACGTGACATTCTACGAGCAGTACTTC. This gives the protein CASSLDVTFYEQYF.

The chain uses TRBV5-5 and TRBJ1-5, with TRBD1 matching over 7 bases. This CDR3 comprises 14 residues. The V gene end was trimmed by 4 bases and the J gene end by 5 bases; junction bases not matched to a gene: 6. Per the germline V gene, CDR1 is SGHKS and CDR2 is YYEKEE (reference sequence). CDR3 nucleotide sequence: TGTGCCAGCAGCCACACAGGGGTGGATCAGCCCCAGCATTTT. It codes for CASSHTGVDQPQHF. Full variable domain (remainder filled in from reference TRBV5-5 and TRBJ1-5): DAGVTQSPTHLIKTRGQQVTLRCSPISGHKSVSWYQQVLGQGPQFIFQYYEKEERGRGNFPDRFSARQFPNYSSELNVNALLLGDSALYLCASSHTGVDQPQHFGDGTRLSIL.

This chain uses TRBV29-1 with TRBJ2-3, with a weak D call TRBD1 (6 bases). The CDR3 loop spans 12 amino acids. Germline CDR1 SQVTM, CDR2 ANQGSEA. The ends were cut back, 8 bases at V and 4 bases at J, with 13 bases in the middle. DNA of the CDR3: TGCAGCTGGGGGCTCGCGGCAGATACGCAGTATTTT. Amino acid sequence: CSWGLAADTQYF.

The chain is built from TRBV12-5 and TRBJ2-3; D may be TRBD1 (6 bases). The CDR3 totals 15 residues. Germline V gene sequence: CDR1 LGHNT, CDR2 FRNRAP. Trimming removed 5 bases at V and 0 bases at J, with 12 bases between. CDR3 sequence: CASGPGQTSTDTQYF. In DNA, the CDR3 is TGTGCTAGTGGTCCCGGACAGACTAGCACAGATACGCAGTATTTT.

Regarding this clone: The junction shows a germline mismatch at one end, possibly a read error. Different DNA sequences within this sample yield the same CDR3. The chain carries TRBV7-6 and TRBJ2-2, with D possibly being TRBD2 (5 bases). Germline lookup yields CDR1 SGHVS and CDR2 FNYEAQ. The CDR3 is 16 amino acids. CDR3 sequence reads: CASSGADGPNTGELFF. CDR3 DNA: TGTGCCAGCAGCGGAGCGGACGGTCCGAACACCGGGGAGCTGTTTTTC.

The chain recombines TRBV19 with TRBJ1-5; maybe TRBD1 (5 bases). Germline CDR1 LNHDA, CDR2 SQIVND (reference sequence). V was trimmed by 6 bases and J by 4 bases, leaving 7 bases between them. The CDR3 loop spans 12 amino acids. The CDR3 bases are TGTGCCAGTAGGGCAGGGAATCAGCCCCAGCATTTT. Its translation is CASRAGNQPQHF.

The chain has TRBV5-8 and TRBJ2-3; the D gene is possibly TRBD2 (6 bases). There are 14 residues in the CDR3. Germline CDR1 reads SGHTS; CDR2 reads YDEGEE. V lost 1 base and J lost 5, with 11 bases in between. Here the CDR3 reads CASSLFTGGDTQYF. DNA of the CDR3: TGTGCCAGCAGCTTGTTTACCGGGGGAGATACGCAGTATTTT.

The rearrangement uses TRBV11-2 and TRBJ2-3; TRBD2 might be the D (5 bases). Germline loops: CDR1 SGHAT, CDR2 FQNNGV. The CDR3 runs to 13 residues. V lost 4 bases and J lost 6, with 11 bases in between. The DNA of the CDR3 is TGTGCCAGCAGCTCACAGCTAGCCGATACGCAGTATTTT. Residues: CASSSQLADTQYF.

This clone was observed a single time. The chain carries TRBV2 and TRBJ2-7, with 9 bases that match TRBD1. The V segment lost 6 bases and the J segment 2 bases; nucleotides outside the gene matches: 8. This CDR3 has 15 amino acids. Germline loops: CDR1 SNHLY, CDR2 FYNNEI. The CDR3 DNA reads as TGTGCCAGCAGAATAGGGACAGGGCAGACCTACGAGCAGTACTTC. It codes for CASRIGTGQTYEQYF.

This chain links TRBV27 with TRBJ2-5; possibly TRBD2 for D (6 bases). The end of the DNA is better explained by TRBJ2-7, so the J call may be wrong. The CDR3 is 14 amino acids. From germline, CDR1 is MNHEY and CDR2 SMNVEV (reference sequence). CDR3 coding DNA: TGTGCCAGCAGACTCCGACTAGGACCCTACGAGCAGTACTTC. Its translation is CASRLRLGPYEQYF.

This clone was counted only a few times. This chain joins TRBV2 and TRBJ1-5, with 11 bases fitting TRBD1. The CDR3 extends over 14 amino acids. Germline assignment: CDR1 SNHLY and CDR2 FYNNEI. V lost 6 bases, J lost 6 bases, and 4 bases stayed unmatched. CDR3 loop: CASSGQGASQPQHF. The CDR3 DNA sequence: TGTGCCAGCAGCGGACAGGGGGCAAGTCAGCCCCAGCATTTT.

This chain joins TRBV5-1 and TRBJ2-1; 12 bases match TRBD2. This CDR3 spans 18 amino acids. Germline V gene data show CDR1 as SGHRS and CDR2 as YFSETQ. Losses at the gene ends were 4 bases for V and 9 bases for J; bases not matched to a gene: 17. CDR3 nucleotide sequence: TGCGCCAGCAGCCCCGCCAACCTAGCGGGAGGGTTCCAGGGTGAGCAGTTCTTC. It specifies CASSPANLAGGFQGEQFF.

The J gene is TRBJ2-2, the V gene TRBV5-1; D remains unclear. Germline V lookup: CDR1 SGHRS, CDR2 YFSETQ. V was cut by 1 base and J by 6 bases, with 10 bases left in between. The CDR3 loop spans 14 amino acids. CDR3 residues: CASSLSVPAGELFF. The CDR3 DNA sequence: TGCGCCAGCAGCTTGTCGGTTCCGGCCGGGGAGCTGTTTTTT.

J is TRBJ2-1 and V is TRBV6-4; 8 nucleotides line up with TRBD1. From germline, CDR1 is MRHNA and CDR2 SNTAGT. V was clipped by 2 bases and J by 3 bases; unmatched bases: 6. The CDR3 runs 16 residues. The CDR3 sequence is CASSDPDRGGYNEQFF. CDR3 bases: TGTGCCAGCAGTGACCCCGACAGGGGTGGCTACAATGAGCAGTTCTTC.

In this sample, this clone turned up once. J is TRBJ2-5 and V is TRBV11-2; a possible D gene is TRBD2 (5 bases). This CDR3 is built from 15 residues. Germline loops: CDR1 SGHAT, CDR2 FQNNGV. Trimming stripped 5 bases from V and 5 bases from J, with 18 bases between. CDR3 sequence reads: CASSGLGASGETQYF. The CDR3 DNA reads as TGTGCCAGCAGCGGCTTGGGAGCCAGTGGGGAGACCCAGTACTTC.

The chain combines TRBV29-1 with TRBJ2-3; 11 bases agree with TRBD2. In germline, CDR1 is SQVTM, CDR2 ANQGSEA. This CDR3 is built from 13 residues. The trim removed 8 bases at V and 5 bases at J, leaving 6 bases unmatched. CDR3 amino acids: CSSGSGREDTQYF. The CDR3 DNA follows: TGCAGCTCCGGTAGCGGGAGGGAAGATACGCAGTATTTT.

The chain joins TRBV6-5 to TRBJ1-6, with 7 bases fitting TRBD1. CDR3 length: 15 amino acids. Trimming removed 0 bases from V and 8 bases from J; junction bases left unmatched: 4. CDR1 and CDR2 from the germline V gene are MNHEY and SVGAGI. In DNA, the CDR3 is TGTGCCAGCAGTTACTCGACAGGGCAGGATTCACCCCTCCACTTT. It is translated as CASSYSTGQDSPLHF.

The V and J genes are TRBV30 and TRBJ2-5, with D perhaps matching TRBD2 (5 bases). V was clipped by 3 bases and J by 4 bases, with 12 bases between them. Germline CDR1 reads GTSNPN; CDR2 reads SVGIG (reference sequence). CDR3 length: 13 residues. CDR3 nucleotides: TGTGCCTGGAGCGAAGGTCGGGGAGAGACCCAGTACTTC. Protein product: CAWSEGRGETQYF.

The chain employs TRBV6-1 and TRBJ1-1; a possible D gene is TRBD1 (6 bases). V lost 5 bases, J lost 6 bases, and 10 bases lay in between. Germline V gene data show CDR1 as MNHNS and CDR2 as SASEGT. CDR3 size: 12 residues. This CDR3 reads CASSHRVSEAFF. CDR3 DNA: TGTGCCAGCAGTCACAGGGTATCTGAAGCTTTCTTT.

In nucleotides, the CDR3 is TGTGCCAGCAGTTTAGGACAGGGGGGGTTCGGTGAAAAACTGTTTTTT. The encoded protein is CASSLGQGGFGEKLFF. The V and J genes are TRBV28 and TRBJ1-4; 10 bases agree with TRBD1. Trimming at V came to 2 bases and at J to 7 bases, leaving 7 bases not matched to a gene. CDR1 and CDR2 (germline): MDHEN, SYDVKM. This CDR3 spans 16 amino acids.

This clone was found a few times. The CDR3 is CASSHIAGNHNNEQFF. Written as DNA, the CDR3 is TGTGCCAGCAGCCACATAGCGGGAAACCACAACAATGAGCAGTTCTTC. The chain couples TRBV16 to TRBJ2-1; 8 bases are a match to TRBD2. The CDR3 totals 16 residues. J lost 5 bases, V lost 3 bases, and 9 bases had no gene match. Per germline, CDR1 KGHSY and CDR2 FQNENV.